The 19 T cell receptor beta chains below all came from one sample that was sequenced in a study of blood T cell repertoires in COVID-19. Clones were sequenced by immunoSEQ multiplex PCR, and TCRdb holds only the in-frame ones, with some missing. The sample holds about 180,000 clones; 70% to 90% are singletons and the top ten take 2.5% to 3.5%. Sequencing was carried out using peripheral blood. These TCRs come from a man aged 55 to 69 with acute or convalescent COVID-19.

This sequence joins TRBV18 and TRBJ2-7, with D perhaps matching TRBD1 (5 bases). Per germline, CDR1 KGHSH and CDR2 LQKENI. The CDR3 loop spans 14 amino acids. Trimming left V 2 bases short and J 5 bases short, with 13 bases between. CDR3 in DNA: TGTGCCAGCTCACCAGGGGCAGGTCGACACGAGCAGTACTTC. It is translated as CASSPGAGRHEQYF.

In its sample, this clone was seen once. The rearrangement links TRBV19 to TRBJ2-7; D unclear. The CDR3 is 13 residues long. The V end lost 5 bases, the J end lost 2 bases, and 10 bases lay between the germline ends. The germline gives CDR1 LNHDA, CDR2 SQIVND (reference sequence). The DNA for the CDR3 is TGTGCCAGTAGTCCCAGCGCGACCTACGAGCAGTACTTC. This encodes CASSPSATYEQYF.

The chain employs TRBV6-2 or TRBV6-3 and TRBJ2-5; 10 nucleotides line up with TRBD1. V lost 4 bases and J lost 2; bases outside the gene matches: 4. Germline CDR1 is MNHEY and CDR2 is SVGEGT. The CDR3 runs 15 residues. The CDR3 bases are TGTGCCAGCAGTTCCTTGGGACAGGGGCAAGAGACCCAGTACTTC. Translation gives CASSSLGQGQETQYF.

The CDR3 protein is CRSTSTDTQYF. CDR3 nucleotide sequence: TGCAGATCGACTAGCACAGATACGCAGTATTTT. The chain uses TRBV20-1 and TRBJ2-3; unclear D gene. Looked up from germline, CDR1 is DFQATT and CDR2 is SNEGSKA (reference sequence). This CDR3 region has 11 residues.

This chain connects TRBV27 to TRBJ2-7; TRBD1 aligns across 10 bases. This CDR3 comprises 14 residues. With 5 bases clipped from V and 3 bases from J, the junction kept 4 bases outside the gene matches. Germline V lookup: CDR1 MNHEY, CDR2 SMNVEV (reference sequence). The CDR3 protein is CASSPRTGGYEQYF. For the CDR3, the DNA is TGTGCCAGCAGTCCAAGGACAGGGGGCTACGAGCAGTACTTC.

The chain combines TRBV6-8 with TRBJ2-2, with D maybe TRBD1 (6 bases). The CDR3 length is 16 residues. Between the trimmed V and J ends, which lost 5 bases and 2 bases, there was a span of 15 bases. CDR1 and CDR2 (germline): MNHGY, SAAAGT. The CDR3 is CASSRSGDRNTGELFF. CDR3 coding DNA: TGTGCCAGCAGTAGATCAGGGGATCGAAACACCGGGGAGCTGTTTTTT.

V and J are TRBV19 and TRBJ2-1; 11 bases align to TRBD2. The length of the CDR3 is 17 residues. CDR1 LNHDA and CDR2 SQIVND come from the germline V gene (reference sequence). V dropped 5 bases and J dropped 8; count of bases not matched to a gene: 14. The CDR3 reads CASSALIAGGPGYEQFF. Written as DNA, the CDR3 is TGTGCCAGTAGTGCCCTCATAGCGGGAGGGCCCGGGTATGAGCAGTTCTTC.

The genes are TRBV11-1 and TRBJ1-4, with D perhaps TRBD1 (6 bases). V shed 2 bases and J shed 11 bases, with 12 bases lying between them. Per the germline V gene, CDR1 is SGHAT and CDR2 is FQDESV (reference sequence). The CDR3 is made up of 13 amino acids. The CDR3 nucleotides are TGTGCCAGCAGCTTATCCGGGACAAGGAAACTGTTTTTT. This gives the protein CASSLSGTRKLFF.

CDR3 in amino acids: CASSVGLGADTQYF. The CDR3 nucleotides read TGCGCCAGCAGCGTGGGCCTAGGAGCAGATACGCAGTATTTT. The chain couples TRBV5-1 to TRBJ2-3, with D uncertain. The germline gives CDR1 SGHRS, CDR2 YFSETQ. The CDR3 extends over 14 amino acids. Trimming shortened V by 4 bases and J by 4 bases, and 13 bases separated the two germline ends.

The chain links TRBV21-1 to TRBJ2-7; TRBD2 is the table's D call and was not checked against the DNA. TRBV21-1 counts as a pseudogene. CDR3 size: 16 residues. CDR3 in amino acids: CARTLGQREGLIEQYF. CDR3 DNA: TGTGCCAGGACATTGGGCCAGCGGGAGGGATTGATCGAGCAGTACTTC.

Points on this clone: Other DNA sequences in the same sample also yield this CDR3. V and J are TRBV18 and TRBJ1-2; 9 positions agree with TRBD1. The germline V gene encodes CDR1 KGHSH and CDR2 LQKENI. Trimming took 3 bases from V and 2 from J; bases not matched to a gene: 1. This CDR3 region has 14 residues. The chain's CDR3 is CASSPGTGNYGYTF. CDR3 coding DNA: TGTGCCAGCTCACCCGGGACAGGGAACTATGGCTACACCTTC.

This clone was seen more than once but under ten times. This chain joins TRBV5-4 and TRBJ1-1; 7 nucleotides match TRBD1. CDR3 length equals 16 residues. Germline V gives CDR1 SGHNT, CDR2 YYREEE (reference sequence). V shed 1 base, J shed 1 base, and the junction held 7 bases outside the gene matches. The CDR3 here is CASSLFEDRRNTEAFF. The DNA of the CDR3 is TGTGCCAGCAGCTTGTTCGAGGACAGGAGGAACACTGAAGCTTTCTTT.

The chain has TRBV5-6 and TRBJ1-3, with D unresolved. This CDR3 is built from 14 residues. Germline V CDR1 and CDR2: SGHDT, YYEEEE. V was clipped by 0 bases and J by 3 bases, with 7 bases between them. The DNA of the CDR3 is TGTGCCAGCAGCTTGGAGGGAGTTGGAAACACCATATATTTT. Translation gives CASSLEGVGNTIYF.

The CDR3 bases are TGTGCCAGCAGCTTAACGCTAGCGGGACAGAATGAGCAGTTCTTC. It encodes CASSLTLAGQNEQFF. V is TRBV7-9 and J is TRBJ2-1; 9 positions match TRBD2. Germline loops: CDR1 SEHNR, CDR2 FQNEAQ (reference sequence). The V gene end was trimmed by 2 bases and the J gene end by 7 bases; junction bases not matched to a gene: 6. The length of the CDR3 is 15 residues.

This clone appeared a few times. J is TRBJ1-3 and V is TRBV28; TRBD1 matches at 8 bases. The trim removed 2 bases at V and 0 bases at J, leaving 9 bases unmatched. Germline V CDR1 and CDR2: MDHEN, SYDVKM. CDR3 length: 18 amino acids. For the CDR3, the DNA is TGTGCCAGCAGTTTAGGCCCTGCAGGGGGCCGCTCTGGAAACACCATATATTTT. Its protein product is CASSLGPAGGRSGNTIYF. The full variable domain, with the rest looked up from reference TRBV28 and TRBJ1-3, is DVKVTQSSRYLVKRTGEKVFLECVQDMDHENMFWYRQDPGLGLRLIYFSYDVKMKEKGDIPEGYSVSREKKERFSLILESASTNQTSMYLCASSLGPAGGRSGNTIYFGEGSWLTVV.

This chain links TRBV6-2 or TRBV6-3 with TRBJ2-7, with D uncertain. CDR1 is MNHEY and CDR2 is SVGEGT in the germline V gene. CDR3 size: 14 residues. V dropped 0 bases and J dropped 6 bases, with 12 bases sitting between them. The CDR3 coding sequence is TGTGCCAGCAGTTACTCAACACAGAGTCCCGAGCAGTACTTC. This gives the protein CASSYSTQSPEQYF.

This clone was seen only once. This chain connects TRBV5-6 to TRBJ2-1; no firm D call. Germline V lookup: CDR1 SGHDT, CDR2 YYEEEE. There are 15 residues in the CDR3. The V end lost 2 bases, the J end lost 2 bases, and 11 bases lay between the germline ends. CDR3 nucleotide sequence: TGTGCCAGCAGCTTTGGAGCCCTAACCTACAATGAGCAGTTCTTC. Translation gives CASSFGALTYNEQFF.

The rearrangement uses TRBV28 and TRBJ1-2; perhaps TRBD1 as D (5 bases). The V gene's germline CDR1 is MDHEN and CDR2 SYDVKM. V shed 6 bases and J shed 5 bases, with 13 bases lying between them. The CDR3 loop spans 13 amino acids. As DNA, the CDR3 is TGTGCCAGCAGCCAGACAGTCCCTTATGGCTACACCTTC. Its translation: CASSQTVPYGYTF.

The CDR3 DNA reads as TGTGCCAGTGGGGGGACCGGGGAGCTGTTTTTT. It codes for CASGGTGELFF. The chain uses TRBV19 and TRBJ2-2, with a possible D match to TRBD2 (6 bases). Trimming pared 8 bases from V and 5 bases from J, leaving 6 bases between. CDR1 LNHDA and CDR2 SQIVND come from the germline V gene (reference sequence). This CDR3 spans 11 amino acids.